The rows below give T cell receptor beta chains drawn from one sample of a study of T cell responses to AZD1222 COVID-19 vaccine. Repertoires were generated with immunoSEQ multiplex PCR, while TCRdb's copy carries only in-frame clones and drops some. This table holds approximately 140,000 clones, less than 95% found once. Here the sequenced sample was peripheral blood, taken on day 0 of AZD1222 vaccination. The receptors derive from an adult in good health. CDR3s include the opening cysteine and the closing phenylalanine or tryptophan. The D gene is left open where the match is weak. Clone size is given for some rows only: seen once, a few or many times, or a class if the clone is expanded.

V	D	length	J	size	CDR3	DNA
TRBV27	TRBD2	15	TRBJ2-1	NA	CASSSSGLARNEQFF	TGTGCCAGCAGTTCATCGGGACTAGCTCGCAATGAGCAGTTCTTC
TRBV6-4	NA	14	TRBJ1-6	NA	CASSDSTGGSPLHF	TGTGCCAGCAGTGACTCGACCGGGGGATCACCCCTCCACTTT
TRBV5-1	NA	15	TRBJ2-1	NA	CASSPPASAHNEQFF	TGCGCCAGCAGCCCTCCCGCGAGCGCCCACAATGAGCAGTTCTTC
TRBV5-1	TRBD1	17	TRBJ1-4	NA	CASSLGQGLSTNEKLFF	TGCGCCAGCAGCTTGGGACAGGGACTTTCAACTAATGAAAAACTGTTTTTT
TRBV11-1	NA	15	TRBJ1-1	NA	CASSTPSTGYTEAFF	TGTGCCAGCAGCACGCCCTCGACAGGATACACTGAAGCTTTCTTT
TRBV4-1	TRBD2	15	TRBJ2-7	NA	CASSQGLREGYEQYF	TGCGCCAGCAGCCAGGGACTCCGGGAGGGGTACGAGCAGTACTTC
TRBV24-1	NA	13	TRBJ1-2	NA	CATSDLSGSGYTF	TGTGCCACCAGTGATTTGTCAGGGAGCGGCTACACCTTC
TRBV9	NA	14	TRBJ2-2	NA	CASSVGSPAGELFF	TGTGCCAGCAGCGTAGGAAGCCCCGCCGGGGAGCTGTTTTTT
TRBV7-9	NA	13	TRBJ2-3	once	CASSPGTAVAQYF	TGTGCCAGCAGCCCCGGTACGGCGGTAGCGCAGTATTTT
TRBV5-1	NA	15	TRBJ2-2	NA	CASGLQGSDTGELFF	TGCGCCAGCGGATTACAGGGTTCGGACACCGGGGAGCTGTTTTTT
TRBV7-9	TRBD1	16	TRBJ1-3	NA	CASSFEGQFSGNTIYF	TGTGCCAGCAGCTTCGAGGGACAGTTCTCTGGAAACACCATATATTTT
TRBV28	NA	14	TRBJ1-6	few	CASTKGTYNSPLHF	TGTGCCAGCACTAAAGGCACCTATAATTCACCCCTCCACTTT
TRBV7-9	NA	13	TRBJ1-2	once	CASSLMDLYGYTF	TGTGCCAGCAGCTTAATGGACCTCTATGGCTACACCTTC
TRBV2	NA	14	TRBJ1-5	NA	CASTGVAENQPQHF	TGTGCCAGCACCGGGGTCGCGGAGAATCAGCCCCAGCATTTT
TRBV6-5	NA	15	TRBJ1-1	NA	CASSYSEATNTEAFF	TGTGCCAGCAGTTACTCGGAGGCAACAAACACTGAAGCTTTCTTT